This T cell receptor (beta chain) originates from a study of identical twins. CDR3 length equals 15 residues. The germline V and J ends were trimmed by 3 bases and 4 bases, with 15 bases remaining between them. Germline values: CDR1 SGHTA, CDR2 FQGNSA. TCRdb itself ran the 5' RACE reads through MiXCR, one entry per CDR3 protein. The data show about 550,000 distinct CDR3 sequences, under 25% seen once. In addition, the sample was reused for a study of yellow fever vaccine responses in identical twins.

The sample taken for sequencing was CD4+ T cells sorted from blood. This clonotype originated in a woman under 30 in good health. The genes are TRBV7-2 and TRBJ1-1; D is undetermined. CDR3 DNA sequence: TGTGCCAGCAGCTTGGCCGGTGGCAGTATCACTGAAGCTTTCTTT. Amino acids: CASSLAGGSITEAFF.